The 22 T cell receptor beta chains in this list originate from one sample, sequenced in a study of T-cell memory formation after mild COVID-19. TCRdb processed the 5' RACE reads anew with MiXCR; each CDR3 protein has one entry. Of approximately 300,000 distinct CDR3 sequences detected, around 15% appear once; the ten largest clones hold 22%. The specimen sequenced was PBMCs or a T cell subset sorted from them (not recorded which). These receptors were obtained from a man younger than 30 who had mild COVID-19 (a few samples of this study predate the infection). Cell type and time point are not known.

This sequence joins TRBV11-2 and TRBJ2-3, with D hard to call. Germline V gene sequence: CDR1 SGHAT, CDR2 FQNNGV. The CDR3 has 13 amino acids. Deletions cut 3 bases from V and 2 bases from J, with 6 bases between. The CDR3 bases are TGTGCCAGCAGCTTTACTTTCACAGATACGCAGTATTTT. It translates to CASSFTFTDTQYF.

The rearrangement uses TRBV7-9 and TRBJ2-4, with 7 bases that match TRBD1. The CDR3 totals 14 residues. Germline lookup yields CDR1 SEHNR and CDR2 FQNEAQ (reference sequence). J gave up 6 bases and V 1 base, and 3 bases lay outside the gene matches. The DNA for the CDR3 is TGTGCCAGCAGCTTAGACGGGACAGCAAACATTCAGTACTTC. Amino acid sequence: CASSLDGTANIQYF. The full variable domain, with the rest looked up from reference TRBV7-9 and TRBJ2-4, is DTGVSQNPRHKITKRGQNVTFRCDPISEHNRLYWYRQTLGQGPEFLTYFQNEAQLEKSRLLSDRFSAERPKGSFSTLEIQRTEQGDSAMYLCASSLDGTANIQYFGAGTRLSVL.

The chain couples TRBV5-1 to TRBJ1-2; the D is unclear. This CDR3 is built from 12 residues. CDR1 SGHRS and CDR2 YFSETQ come from the germline V gene. The V gene lost 5 bases and the J gene lost 8 bases, with 13 bases spanning the gap. The CDR3 reads CASRPDQVGYTF. As DNA, the CDR3 is TGCGCCAGCAGGCCCGATCAGGTCGGCTACACCTTC. Based on the CDR3 plus reference TRBV5-1 and TRBJ1-2, the full variable domain is KAGVTQTPRYLIKTRGQQVTLSCSPISGHRSVSWYQQTPGQGLQFLFEYFSETQRNKGNFPGRFSGRQFSNSRSEMNVSTLELGDSALYLCASRPDQVGYTFGSGTRLTVV.

This clonotype was seen a few times. The rearrangement uses TRBV7-9 and TRBJ2-3, with TRBD2 identical over 8 bases. Per the germline V gene, CDR1 is SEHNR and CDR2 is FQNEAQ (reference sequence). The CDR3 contains 16 residues. V lost 5 bases to trimming and J lost 4 bases; unmatched junction nucleotides: 11. CDR3 DNA sequence: TGTGCCAGCAGCCGACCTGGCGCGGGGGGCGCAGATACGCAGTATTTT. It encodes CASSRPGAGGADTQYF.

This clonotype has a count of ten or more. CDR3 residues: CASSLSPGNYGYTF. Written as DNA, the CDR3 is TGCGCCAGCAGCTTGTCCCCAGGGAACTATGGCTACACCTTC. The chain has TRBV5-1 and TRBJ1-2, with D tentatively TRBD1 (5 bases). The CDR3 is 14 amino acids. Per germline, CDR1 SGHRS and CDR2 YFSETQ. Trimming took 1 base from V and 2 from J, leaving 9 bases between them.

This clonotype has a count of ten or more. The chain has TRBV12-3 or TRBV12-4 and TRBJ2-2, with D possibly being TRBD1 or TRBD2 (5 bases each). V lost 6 bases, J lost 1 base, and 9 bases lay in between. This CDR3 region has 14 residues. CDR3: CASSWDRNTGELFF. The CDR3 DNA reads TGTGCCAGCAGCTGGGACCGGAACACCGGGGAGCTGTTTTTT.

The chain couples TRBV6-5 to TRBJ2-1, with D possibly TRBD1 on 5 matching bases. From germline, CDR1 is MNHEY and CDR2 SVGAGI. V dropped 6 bases and J dropped 7 bases, with 13 bases sitting between them. This CDR3 spans 13 amino acids. The CDR3 DNA reads TGTGCCAGCAGGAGATTAGGGGAAAATGAGCAGTTCTTC. Its protein product is CASRRLGENEQFF.

The rearrangement uses TRBV29-1 and TRBJ1-2, with D unclear. V gave up 1 base and J gave up 1 base, with 7 bases separating them. Germline CDR1 and CDR2: SQVTM and ANQGSEA. This CDR3 is 13 amino acids long. The CDR3 DNA is TGCAGCGTTGAAGCAGAAAATAACTATGGCTACACCTTC. Translation gives CSVEAENNYGYTF.

This clonotype was observed a few times. The chain has TRBV29-1 and TRBJ2-4, with 8 bases that match TRBD1. J lost 8 bases, V lost 8 bases, and 8 bases had no gene match. The CDR3 has 12 amino acids. Germline V lookup: CDR1 SQVTM, CDR2 ANQGSEA. The DNA of the CDR3 is TGCAGCTATAACAGGGGGAATGACATTCAGTACTTC. It specifies CSYNRGNDIQYF.

In its sample, this clonotype was seen once. J is TRBJ2-3 and V is TRBV7-7; perhaps D is TRBD1 or TRBD2 (5 bases each). The CDR3 extends over 13 amino acids. CDR1 and CDR2 from the germline V gene are SSHAT and FNYEAQ (reference sequence). The V and J ends lost 2 bases and 6 bases respectively, with 9 bases between them. This CDR3 is CASSLFEGDTQYF. CDR3 sequence (DNA): TGTGCCAGCAGCTTATTTGAGGGGGATACGCAGTATTTT.

This clonotype was detected a few times. The chain joins TRBV5-1 to TRBJ1-2; 8 nucleotides agree with TRBD1. This CDR3 region has 15 residues. V trimming: 0 bases; J trimming: 6 bases; junction bases outside the gene matches: 7. CDR1 SGHRS and CDR2 YFSETQ come from the germline V gene. The CDR3 spells CASSLEQGAVNGYTF. The CDR3, as DNA: TGCGCCAGCAGCTTGGAGCAGGGGGCGGTGAATGGCTACACCTTC.

The rearrangement uses TRBV12-3 or TRBV12-4 and TRBJ2-2, with a weak D call TRBD2 (5 bases). V was trimmed by 4 bases and J by 0 bases, leaving 12 bases between them. The CDR3 has 16 residues. The DNA for the CDR3 is TGTGCCAGCAGTTACCGGGCGACTACGAACACCGGGGAGCTGTTTTTT. Residues: CASSYRATTNTGELFF.

J is TRBJ1-1 and V is TRBV16; tentative D call: TRBD1 (5 bases). V was shortened by 5 bases and J by 0 bases, with 7 bases between the two germline ends. Germline CDR1 and CDR2: KGHSY and FQNENV. The CDR3 runs 13 residues. The CDR3 bases are TGTGCCAGCAGCTGGGGCCTGAACACTGAAGCTTTCTTT. It translates to CASSWGLNTEAFF.

This clonotype came up many times. The rearrangement links TRBV19 to TRBJ1-2; TRBD1 is a possible D gene (5 bases). V shed 7 bases and J shed 4 bases, with 13 bases lying between them. This CDR3 contains 13 residues. Germline V gene lookup returns CDR1 LNHDA and CDR2 SQIVND (reference sequence). CDR3 sequence (DNA): TGTGCCAGTAATCCGCCGCAGGGCTATGGCTACACCTTC. Its translation: CASNPPQGYGYTF.

This clonotype has a count of ten or more. The chain employs TRBV12-3 or TRBV12-4 and TRBJ2-1; the D is unclear. The CDR3 has 12 amino acids. Trimming took 2 bases from V and 7 from J, leaving 6 bases between them. CDR3 region: CASSLMGNEQFF. In nucleotides, the CDR3 is TGTGCCAGCAGTTTAATGGGGAATGAGCAGTTCTTC.

This sequence joins TRBV12-3 or TRBV12-4 and TRBJ2-4, with D possibly TRBD1 on 5 matching bases. Trimming shortened V by 8 bases and J by 8 bases, and 13 bases separated the two germline ends. This CDR3 is 12 amino acids long. The CDR3: CASSLREDIQYF. CDR3 nucleotides: TGTGCCAGCTCCCTCAGGGAAGACATTCAGTACTTC.

CDR3 residues: CASSLTDLWGYTF. The CDR3 coding sequence is TGTGCCAGCAGTTTGACAGACCTATGGGGCTACACCTTC. This chain links TRBV28 with TRBJ1-2, with D maybe TRBD1 (5 bases). The CDR3 is made up of 13 amino acids. Trimming stripped 3 bases from V and 8 bases from J, with 13 bases between. Germline V gives CDR1 MDHEN, CDR2 SYDVKM.

This clonotype has a handful of counts. The V gene is TRBV4-1, the J gene TRBJ1-1, with D perhaps matching TRBD1 (5 bases). The CDR3 contains 14 residues. In germline, CDR1 is MGHRA, CDR2 YSYEKL. With 4 bases removed from V and 2 bases from J, the gap between germline ends came to 11 bases. CDR3 DNA: TGCGCCAGCAGCCGAGGTGACAGTAACACTGAAGCTTTCTTT. It encodes CASSRGDSNTEAFF.

This clonotype was picked up a small number of times. The rearrangement links TRBV4-1 to TRBJ2-5, with TRBD1 matching over 8 bases. Per the germline V gene, CDR1 is MGHRA and CDR2 is YSYEKL. The junction had 7 bases not matched to a gene; V was cut back by 3 bases and J by 7 bases. This CDR3 has 14 residues. CDR3 residues: CASSQTGAGGTQYF. The CDR3, as DNA: TGCGCCAGCAGCCAGACAGGGGCAGGTGGGACCCAGTACTTC.

This clonotype was counted a few times. The rearrangement uses TRBV20-1 and TRBJ2-2, with 9 nucleotides matching TRBD1. Per germline, CDR1 DFQATT and CDR2 SNEGSKA (reference sequence). The CDR3 runs to 15 residues. After removal of 4 bases from V and 5 bases from J, the junction contained 8 bases not matched to a gene. CDR3 nucleotides: TGCAGTGCTAACAACCTACAGGGGGCAACCGGGGAGCTGTTTTTT. Translated, it gives CSANNLQGATGELFF.

In this sample, this clonotype turned up many times. The chain links TRBV19 to TRBJ2-3; 9 bases fit TRBD2. The CDR3 is 15 amino acids. Germline CDR1 reads LNHDA; CDR2 reads SQIVND (reference sequence). Losses at the gene ends were 2 bases for V and 5 bases for J; bases not matched to a gene: 5. The CDR3 region is CASSIRRGGLDTQYF. CDR3 nucleotides: TGTGCCAGTAGTATAAGGCGGGGGGGCCTAGATACGCAGTATTTT.

This clonotype came up a few times. The V gene is TRBV12-3 or TRBV12-4, the J gene TRBJ1-4; D remains unclear. This CDR3 region has 16 residues. V lost 1 base to trimming and J lost 0 bases, with 9 bases between them. The CDR3 coding sequence is TGTGCCAGCAGTTTAGGCAGACCAGCAACTAATGAAAAACTGTTTTTT. Amino acids: CASSLGRPATNEKLFF.